The T cell receptor beta chain described here comes from a study of blood T cell repertoires in COVID-19. Methods used by the authors: It was from reference gene primer amplification that nucleated cell counts were estimated. The repertoire was sequenced with immunoSEQ multiplex PCR; TCRdb's copy has only in-frame clones and lacks some. V and J calls and clone size follow that table, whereas D and trimming were derived from the DNA. The sample shows roughly 240,000 clones, more than 70% of them seen only once. Per the germline V gene, CDR1 is MNHEY and CDR2 is SVGAGI. The CDR3 is 12 amino acids. The V end lost 7 bases, the J end lost 4 bases, and 10 bases lay between the germline ends.

Sequences were obtained from PBMCs or T cells enriched from blood (not recorded which). The chain joins TRBV6-5 to TRBJ1-2; D not resolved. This sequence was found in a woman in her thirties or forties with acute COVID-19. CDR3 residues: CASKEGSYGYTF. The CDR3 nucleotides are TGTGCCAGCAAGGAGGGTAGCTATGGCTACACCTTC.